The 18 T cell receptor beta chains below all came from one sample that was sequenced in a study of T-cell reconstitution after alpha-beta-depleted transplantation in children. TCRbeta library preparation incorporated unique molecular identifiers. Each CDR3 protein gets one entry after TCRdb re-called the PCR reads with MiXCR. The sample shows 200,000 to 300,000 distinct CDR3 sequences, around 25% of them seen only once. The specimen was PBMCs, collected before TCRalphabeta/CD19-depleted stem cell transplant. These receptors were taken from a girl aged 2-9 years with Fanconi anemia, due to receive a stem cell transplant.

This clonotype has only a few counts. This sequence joins TRBV20-1 and TRBJ2-1; D call uncertain. This CDR3 is 15 amino acids long. V was shortened by 3 bases and J by 0 bases, with 12 bases between the two germline ends. Germline V lookup: CDR1 DFQATT, CDR2 SNEGSKA (reference sequence). CDR3 coding DNA: TGCAGTGCTAGCCCGAGCCTGAGCTCCTACAATGAGCAGTTCTTC. Translating it yields CSASPSLSSYNEQFF.

The chain joins TRBV29-1 to TRBJ2-1, with TRBD2 matching over 12 bases. From germline, CDR1 is SQVTM and CDR2 ANQGSEA. This CDR3 has 17 amino acids. V shed 7 bases and J 4 bases; nucleotides not matched to a gene: 14. DNA for the CDR3: TGCAGCGCTAAATTTTCCGGACTAGCGGGGATGTACAATGAGCAGTTCTTC. This sequence encodes CSAKFSGLAGMYNEQFF.

V usage is TRBV12-3 or TRBV12-4 and J usage is TRBJ2-7, with 7 bases matching TRBD1. The CDR3 totals 13 residues. With 6 bases clipped from V and 2 bases from J, the junction kept 4 bases outside the gene matches. CDR3 sequence reads: CASSWDSAYEQYF. The DNA for the CDR3 is TGTGCCAGCAGCTGGGACAGTGCCTACGAGCAGTACTTC.

This clonotype was found a few times. This chain uses TRBV7-9 with TRBJ1-1; D is unclear. Germline CDR1 is SEHNR and CDR2 is FQNEAQ (reference sequence). V dropped 1 base and J dropped 5 bases, with 8 bases sitting between them. CDR3 size: 13 residues. The CDR3 loop is CASSLGAGTEAFF. The CDR3 coding sequence is TGTGCCAGCAGCTTAGGGGCAGGTACTGAAGCTTTCTTT.

The chain has TRBV6-6 and TRBJ2-5; D not resolved. Germline V gene data show CDR1 as MNHNY and CDR2 as SVGAGI (reference sequence). The CDR3 extends over 12 amino acids. V lost 6 bases and J lost 5, with 10 bases in between. CDR3 residues: CASRLGWETQYF. CDR3 nucleotide sequence: TGTGCCAGCAGGCTCGGGTGGGAGACCCAGTACTTC.

This clonotype was seen a handful of times. This chain links TRBV7-2 with TRBJ2-5, with 7 bases fitting TRBD2. The CDR3 is made up of 15 amino acids. Germline loops: CDR1 SGHTA, CDR2 FQGNSA. The J segment lost 5 bases and the V segment lost 6 bases, leaving 12 bases of the junction unmatched. In DNA form, the CDR3 reads TGTGCCAGCAGACAATGGACTAGTCTTTGGGAGACCCAGTACTTC. It is translated as CASRQWTSLWETQYF.

The table lists this clonotype with many counts. V gene TRBV20-1 combines with J gene TRBJ2-5, with a weak D call TRBD2 (5 bases). Germline CDR1 and CDR2: DFQATT and SNEGSKA (reference sequence). Deletions cut 3 bases from V and 1 base from J, with 12 bases between. The CDR3 extends over 14 amino acids. DNA for the CDR3: TGCAGTGCTAGGAGGCTAGCCAGCCAAGAGACCCAGTACTTC. Its translation is CSARRLASQETQYF.

This clonotype occurred a few times. This sequence joins TRBV7-2 and TRBJ2-7; D perhaps matches TRBD1 (6 bases). V lost 1 base, J lost 7 bases, and 11 bases lay in between. Germline loops: CDR1 SGHTA, CDR2 FQGNSA. This CDR3 is built from 13 residues. CDR3: CASSLVERGEQYF. The CDR3 bases are TGTGCCAGCAGCTTAGTTGAAAGGGGGGAGCAGTACTTC.

V and J are TRBV6-1 and TRBJ1-2; 8 nucleotides agree with TRBD1. Germline V gene lookup returns CDR1 MNHNS and CDR2 SASEGT. CDR3 length equals 13 residues. V trimming: 4 bases; J trimming: 4 bases; junction bases outside the gene matches: 2. The CDR3 coding sequence is TGTGCCAGCAGTGGGACAGGGCTCTATGGCTACACCTTC. Translation gives CASSGTGLYGYTF.

The V call is TRBV5-1, the J call TRBJ1-2; D gene uncertain. The CDR3 is 13 residues long. Germline V gives CDR1 SGHRS, CDR2 YFSETQ. V gave up 3 bases and J gave up 1 base, with 7 bases separating them. The CDR3 DNA reads TGCGCCAGCAGCTCTCCCAATAACTATGGCTACACCTTC. Residues: CASSSPNNYGYTF.

The J gene is TRBJ2-3, the V gene TRBV28; no clear D. The CDR3 covers 15 residues. V dropped 5 bases and J dropped 3 bases, with 15 bases sitting between them. Germline V CDR1 and CDR2: MDHEN, SYDVKM. CDR3 nucleotide sequence: TGTGCCAGCAGTGCGGTATCTTCACCAACAGATACGCAGTATTTT. Translation: CASSAVSSPTDTQYF.

This clonotype showed up many times. The rearrangement joins TRBV4-2 to TRBJ2-7; D gene ambiguous. Per the germline V gene, CDR1 is LGHNA and CDR2 is YNFKEQ. V dropped 0 bases and J dropped 0 bases, with 12 bases sitting between them. The CDR3 has 16 residues. The CDR3 loop is CASSQDDGTDSYEQYF. The CDR3 bases are TGTGCCAGCAGCCAAGATGACGGAACGGACTCCTACGAGCAGTACTTC.

This clonotype was detected ten times or more. The chain couples TRBV29-1 to TRBJ1-2; TRBD1 aligns across 11 bases. V was pared by 6 bases and J by 4 bases, with 7 bases of the junction left unmatched. CDR3 size: 14 residues. CDR1 is SQVTM, CDR2 ANQGSEA, per germline. In DNA form, the CDR3 reads TGCAGCGTCGGGACAGGGGGTATAAGCTATGGCTACACCTTC. As protein: CSVGTGGISYGYTF.

The sample holds many counts of this clonotype. The J gene is TRBJ2-1, the V gene TRBV7-9; 7 bases are shared with TRBD2. The CDR3 has 15 amino acids. The junction had 2 bases not matched to a gene; V was cut back by 1 base and J by 2 bases. Germline lookup yields CDR1 SEHNR and CDR2 FQNEAQ (reference sequence). This CDR3 is CASSLVLAAYNEQFF. The CDR3 nucleotides are TGTGCCAGCAGCTTAGTGCTAGCGGCCTACAATGAGCAGTTCTTC.

The V call is TRBV28, the J call TRBJ2-2; D might be TRBD1 (6 bases). The length of the CDR3 is 19 residues. Trimming left V 2 bases short and J 0 bases short, with 19 bases between. In germline, CDR1 is MDHEN, CDR2 SYDVKM. The CDR3 loop reads CASSLDGPGQIANTGELFF. Written as DNA, the CDR3 is TGTGCCAGCAGTTTAGACGGCCCCGGACAGATCGCGAACACCGGGGAGCTGTTTTTT.

This clonotype occurred many times. The rearrangement uses TRBV5-1 and TRBJ2-5; the D gene could be TRBD1 or TRBD2 (5 bases each). V was pared by 1 base and J by 5 bases, with 21 bases between. Germline lookup yields CDR1 SGHRS and CDR2 YFSETQ. The CDR3 is made up of 17 amino acids. Here the CDR3 DNA reads TGCGCCAGCAGCTTGCCCACCTGGGGACGGGATCGGGAGACCCAGTACTTC. Its translation is CASSLPTWGRDRETQYF.

V and J are TRBV2 and TRBJ2-7, with 7 bases lining up with TRBD2. The CDR3 spans 14 residues. Germline V gives CDR1 SNHLY, CDR2 FYNNEI. V lost 1 base, J lost 3 bases, and 3 bases stayed unmatched. This CDR3 reads CASSEGAGDYEQYF. The CDR3 DNA reads as TGTGCCAGCAGTGAAGGGGCGGGAGACTACGAGCAGTACTTC.

The rearrangement uses TRBV20-1 and TRBJ2-5, with D uncertain. Germline V gives CDR1 DFQATT, CDR2 SNEGSKA (reference sequence). This CDR3 has 13 residues. The ends were cut back, 3 bases at V and 1 base at J, with 9 bases in the middle. The CDR3 loop is CSASVYAQETQYF. In nucleotides, the CDR3 is TGCAGTGCTAGCGTCTACGCCCAAGAGACCCAGTACTTC.